This T cell receptor (beta chain) stems from a study of shared clonotypes between healthy human individuals. The table lists this clone with a count of one. Profiling relied on immunoSEQ multiplex PCR, and the TCRdb table lists in-frame clones only, not all of them. This sample has about 600,000 clones, with about 96% found just once. Germline CDR1 reads MNHNS; CDR2 reads SASEGT. There are 14 residues in the CDR3. The J segment lost 4 bases and the V segment lost 7 bases, leaving 8 bases of the junction unmatched. The sample was naive CD4+ T cells sorted from blood. Documented subset: CD45RA+ positively selected. The TCR was taken from a woman in her twenties or thirties in good health. V and J are TRBV6-1 and TRBJ2-5; 8 nucleotides line up with TRBD1. The CDR3 DNA reads as TGTGCCAGCATCTCGGACAGGGACAGAGAGACCCAGTACTTC. Translation: CASISDRDRETQYF.